The rows below give T cell receptor beta chains drawn from one sample of a study of CD4+ T cells in melanoma. Libraries were prepared by immunoSEQ multiplex PCR; TCRdb keeps only in-frame clonotypes and omits some of them. The sample has 110,000 to 150,000 clones; approximately 91% are singletons. The receptors originated from a human donor with melanoma. The conserved cysteine and the conserved F or W are not part of the CDR3 here.

v_call	j_call	cdr3_aa
TRBV19	TRBJ1-5	ASSIGTDGQPQH
TRBV5-1	TRBJ1-2	ASSPGQGWS
TRBV7-2	TRBJ2-1	ASSLRPGGRYEQF
TRBV4-2	TRBJ1-1	ASSQDGDSMNTEAF
TRBV5-1	TRBJ2-2	ASSLGTGDNTGELF
TRBV5-1	TRBJ1-2	ASSLGQKSDGYT
TRBV7-9	TRBJ1-2	ASSKGEGAVNYGYT
TRBV6-5	TRBJ1-4	ASSATGSGEKLF
TRBV7-2	TRBJ2-3	ASSPPEPTDTQY
TRBV10-3	TRBJ2-5	AISLAGDLQETQY
TRBV5-8	TRBJ1-5	ASSQRGQGNQPQH
TRBV29-1	TRBJ1-3	SPRKGGNTIY
TRBV6-5	TRBJ1-1	ASTENRGLWTEAF
TRBV7-9	TRBJ2-1	ASSLEVRGYNEQF
TRBV7-2	TRBJ1-3	ASSLGQLVSGNTIY
TRBV9	TRBJ1-2	ASSEASGAGYT
TRBV7-8	TRBJ1-5	ASSLNAEWPSNQPQH
TRBV7-2	TRBJ1-1	ASSLGQVGYTEAF
TRBV7-2	TRBJ2-5	ASPGDSQQETQY
TRBV5-5	TRBJ1-1	ASSFRGPEQGTEAF
TRBV7-7	TRBJ2-3	ASSPATGPDTQY
TRBV10-1	TRBJ2-2	ASSWGQGNTGELF
TRBV27	TRBJ1-2	ASSLKGAYGYT
TRBV7-9	TRBJ2-7	ATGQGWVTYEQY
TRBV5-1	TRBJ1-2	ASSLSGTGKNPYGYT
TRBV11-3	TRBJ2-3	ASSLDPERTQY
TRBV18	TRBJ2-3	ASSPGPIDTQY
TRBV9	TRBJ2-7	ASSSSTGMLAEQY
TRBV27	TRBJ2-1	ASRQGGVNNEQF
TRBV7-9	TRBJ2-2	ASSLALTTGELF
TRBV7-3	TRBJ2-1	ASSLTGVNYNEQF
TRBV28	TRBJ2-3	ASRWSGDTQY
TRBV11-2	TRBJ2-4	ASSPTAGAKNIQY
TRBV7-6	TRBJ1-5	ASSGYRDQPQH
TRBV11-2	TRBJ1-5	ASSLLKGQNQPQH
TRBV29-1	TRBJ2-3	SVAGTSGGTDTQY
TRBV5-1	TRBJ2-7	ASSLPGGPYEQY
TRBV29-1	TRBJ1-1	SVALQGYTEAF
TRBV19	TRBJ2-2	ASRPSGGPGGELF
TRBV6-4	TRBJ2-3	ASRSGGDTDTQY
TRBV30	TRBJ1-1	AWIMAGQAKAF
TRBV6-1	TRBJ1-2	ASNLAQGQGFGYT
TRBV5-4	TRBJ2-5	ASSLDTGSETQY
TRBV6-1	TRBJ1-1	ASSETGGGTEAF
TRBV6-1	TRBJ1-1	ASSERGGAF
TRBV7-6	TRBJ1-1	ASSVSRGATEAF
TRBV5-1	TRBJ1-2	ASSPSPIYGYT
TRBV18	TRBJ2-3	ASSPKTRGDTQY
TRBV29-1	TRBJ2-5	SVRLSQGYVTQY